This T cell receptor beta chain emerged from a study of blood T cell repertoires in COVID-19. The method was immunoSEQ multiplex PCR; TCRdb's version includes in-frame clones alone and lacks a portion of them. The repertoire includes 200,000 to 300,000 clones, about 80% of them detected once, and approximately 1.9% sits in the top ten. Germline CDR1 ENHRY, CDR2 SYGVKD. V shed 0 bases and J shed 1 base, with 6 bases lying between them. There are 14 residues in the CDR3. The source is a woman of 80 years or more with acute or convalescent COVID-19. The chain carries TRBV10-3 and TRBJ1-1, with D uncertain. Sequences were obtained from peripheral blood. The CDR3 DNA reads TGTGCCATCAGTGAGTCACAGAAGAACACTGAAGCTTTCTTT. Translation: CAISESQKNTEAFF.